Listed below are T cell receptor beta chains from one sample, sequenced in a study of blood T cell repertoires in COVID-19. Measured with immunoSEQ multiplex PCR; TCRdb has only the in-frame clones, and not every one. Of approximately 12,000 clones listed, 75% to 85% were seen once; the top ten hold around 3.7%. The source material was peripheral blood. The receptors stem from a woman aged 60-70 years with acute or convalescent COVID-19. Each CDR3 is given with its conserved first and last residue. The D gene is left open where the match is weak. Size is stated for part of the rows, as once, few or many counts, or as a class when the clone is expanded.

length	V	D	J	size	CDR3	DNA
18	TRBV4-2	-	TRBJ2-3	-	CASSPHQLTTGSRDTQYF	TGTGCCAGCAGCCCACACCAACTTACTACAGGGTCACGAGATACGCAGTATTTT
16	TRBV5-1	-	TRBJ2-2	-	CASSLVGGANTGELFF	TGCGCCAGCAGCTTGGTCGGAGGGGCGAACACCGGGGAGCTGTTTTTT
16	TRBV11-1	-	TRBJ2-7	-	CASSLHSRDISYEQYF	TGTGCCAGCAGCTTACACTCCCGGGACATATCCTACGAGCAGTACTTC
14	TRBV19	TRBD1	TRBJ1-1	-	CASRGQGVQGEAFF	TGTGCCAGTAGGGGACAGGGGGTTCAAGGTGAAGCTTTCTTT
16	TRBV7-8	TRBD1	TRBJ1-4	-	CASSAGGARDYEKLFF	TGTGCCAGCAGCGCAGGGGGAGCAAGGGACTATGAAAAACTGTTTTTT
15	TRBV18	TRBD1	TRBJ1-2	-	CASSPPGQGSPGYTF	TGTGCCAGCTCACCCCCGGGACAGGGTTCACCTGGCTACACCTTC
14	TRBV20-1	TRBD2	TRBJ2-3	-	CSASLSGVGDTQYF	TGCAGTGCCAGTCTCAGCGGGGTGGGAGATACGCAGTATTTT
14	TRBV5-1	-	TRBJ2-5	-	CASSLEGGEETQYF	TGCGCCAGCAGCCTGGAGGGGGGGGAAGAGACCCAGTACTTC
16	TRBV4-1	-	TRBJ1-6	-	CASSQDRRVNNSPLHF	TGCGCCAGCAGCCAAGATCGCAGGGTGAATAATTCACCCCTCCACTTT
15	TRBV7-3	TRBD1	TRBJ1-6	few	CASSLDPGGMTPLHF	TGTGCCAGCAGCTTAGATCCAGGGGGAATGACACCCCTCCACTTT
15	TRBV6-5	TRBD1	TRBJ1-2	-	CASSYATGLNYGYTF	TGTGCCAGCAGTTACGCGACAGGGCTTAACTATGGCTACACCTTC
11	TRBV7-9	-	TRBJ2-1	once	CASSLSYEQFF	TGTGCCAGCAGCCTTAGTTATGAGCAGTTCTTC
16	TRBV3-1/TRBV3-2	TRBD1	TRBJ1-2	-	CASSPTPGQGRYGYTF	TGTGCCAGCAGCCCTACACCTGGACAGGGTCGCTATGGCTACACCTTC
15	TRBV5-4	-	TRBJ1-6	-	CASSSFTNQDSPLHF	TGTGCCAGCAGCTCTTTCACAAATCAGGATTCACCCCTCCACTTT
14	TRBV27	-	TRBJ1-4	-	CASSLTGINEKLFF	TGTGCCAGCAGTCTCACAGGGATTAATGAAAAACTGTTTTTT
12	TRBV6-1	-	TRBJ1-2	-	CASSDRGYGYTF	TGTGCCAGCAGTGACAGAGGTTATGGCTACACCTTC
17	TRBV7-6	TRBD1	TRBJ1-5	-	CASSLHPGTESNQPQHF	TGTGCCAGCAGCCTACACCCCGGGACAGAAAGCAATCAGCCCCAGCATTTT